This TCR beta chain was found in a study of T cells in Graves' hyperthyroidism and ophthalmopathy. Amplified TCR beta CDR3 regions derived from RNA transcripts. A set of HTBI primers served as the primers for a first-round RT-PCR of the TCR CDR3. TCRdb reanalysed the multiplex PCR reads using MiXCR and keeps one entry per CDR3 protein. The sample holds approximately 640,000 distinct CDR3 sequences, roughly 17% seen once. Trimming removed 2 bases from V and 10 bases from J; junction bases left unmatched: 14. In germline, CDR1 is SQVTM, CDR2 ANQGSEA. The CDR3 runs to 15 residues. This chain connects TRBV29-1 to TRBJ1-2; 9 bases match TRBD1. The clonotype was recovered from a man aged 45-65 years with Graves' hyperthyroidism. Sequencing used blood. CDR3 amino acids: CSVESVLGQGSFYTF. CDR3 DNA: TGCAGCGTTGAATCGGTGCTGGGACAGGGAAGTTTCTACACCTTC.